The source of this T cell receptor beta chain is a study of cytomegalovirus exposure and HLA in healthy donors. Overall study context: Ancestry clustering placed 81% of approximately 370 genotyped donors in the Caucasian-associated cluster. General study results and limits: Some highly shared sequence variants likely arose as a pipeline artifact.

In the PCR, 60 Vbeta and 13 Jbeta primers were used. Using immunoSEQ multiplex PCR, the repertoire was profiled, and TCRdb retains in-frame clones only, with some absent. The sample lists more than 110,000 clones, roughly 83% occurring once. Deletions cut 2 bases from V and 8 bases from J, with 16 bases between. The CDR3 runs 14 residues. In germline, CDR1 is SGDLS, CDR2 YYNGEE. As for this clone: What it recognizes is unknown.

This clonotype was sampled from a middle-aged man in good health and CMV-seropositive. Sequenced material: PBMCs. V gene TRBV9 combines with J gene TRBJ1-2; D possibly corresponds to TRBD1 (6 bases). CDR3 nucleotides: TGTGCCAGCAGCGTGAATGGGGGGGCTTCCGGCTACACCTTC. This gives the protein CASSVNGGASGYTF.